This T cell receptor beta chain derives from a study of radiation and T cells in renal cell carcinoma. Overall study findings and caveats: Top 100 clonotypes averaged around 50% in irradiated versus 43% in nephrectomy-only tumors.

Data came from immunoSEQ multiplex PCR; TCRdb stores just in-frame clones and leaves some out. The data contain under 11,000 clones, around 50% of them singletons. Of note for this clone: Its antigen is still unknown.

This sample's treatment: treatment-naive control, cytoreductive nephrectomy. With 5 bases clipped from V and 2 bases from J, the junction kept 4 bases outside the gene matches. The length of the CDR3 is 14 residues. The germline V gene has CDR1 SGHAT and CDR2 FQNNGV. This TCR came from a man aged 40-55 years with renal cell carcinoma. Sequenced here: tumor tissue, sampled from a patient whose treatment was nephrectomy without radiotherapy. The chain uses TRBV11-2 and TRBJ1-1; TRBD1 agrees at 8 bases. As DNA, the CDR3 is TGTGCCAGCAGCCCGGACAGGGACAACACTGAAGCTTTCTTT. The encoded protein is CASSPDRDNTEAFF. Variable domain in full (rest from reference TRBV11-2 and TRBJ1-1): EAGVAQSPRYKIIEKRQSVAFWCNPISGHATLYWYQQILGQGPKLLIQFQNNGVVDDSQLPKDRFSAERLKGVDSTLKIQPAKLEDSAVYLCASSPDRDNTEAFFGQGTRLTVV.